The T cell receptor (beta chain) described here comes from a study of blood T cell repertoires in COVID-19. Looking at the study overall: The United States, Italy and Spain were the sources of the acute and convalescent COVID-19 samples. T cells, B-cell-depleted T cells, or PBMCs provided the cDNA or gDNA that served as material.

Deletions cut 3 bases from V and 0 bases from J, with 11 bases between. Germline CDR1 LGHNA, CDR2 YSLEER. This CDR3 spans 15 amino acids. Per the authors' pipeline: The authors estimated nucleated cell counts from reference gene primer amplification. Repertoires were generated with immunoSEQ multiplex PCR, while TCRdb's copy carries only in-frame clones and drops some. V and J calls and clone size come straight from that table; D and trimming were deduced from the DNA. Here the sample spans about 15,000 clones, roughly 89% being singletons. The source material was peripheral blood. This chain uses TRBV4-3 with TRBJ1-1; D is perhaps TRBD1 (5 bases). This TCR derives from a woman aged 70-85 years in a cohort sampled during active or convalescent COVID-19. The CDR3 protein is CASSHLGGMNTEAFF. In nucleotides, the CDR3 is TGCGCCAGCAGCCACCTTGGGGGGATGAACACTGAAGCTTTCTTT.